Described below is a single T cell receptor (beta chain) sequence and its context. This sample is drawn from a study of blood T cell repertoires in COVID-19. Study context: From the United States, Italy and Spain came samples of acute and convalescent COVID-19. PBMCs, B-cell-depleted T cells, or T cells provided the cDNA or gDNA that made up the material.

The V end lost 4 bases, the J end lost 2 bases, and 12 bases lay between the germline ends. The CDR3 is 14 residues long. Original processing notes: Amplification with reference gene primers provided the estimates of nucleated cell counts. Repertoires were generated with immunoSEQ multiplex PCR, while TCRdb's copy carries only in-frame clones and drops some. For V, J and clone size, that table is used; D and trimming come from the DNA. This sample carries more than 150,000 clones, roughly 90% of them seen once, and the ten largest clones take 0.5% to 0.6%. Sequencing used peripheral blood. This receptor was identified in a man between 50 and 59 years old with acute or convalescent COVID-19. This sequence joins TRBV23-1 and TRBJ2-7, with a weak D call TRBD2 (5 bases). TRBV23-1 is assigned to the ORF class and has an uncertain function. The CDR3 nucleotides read TGCGCCAGCAGTCGTATCGGGGATCCCTACGAGCAGTACGTC. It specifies CASSRIGDPYEQYV.